One and the same sample provided the 10 T cell receptor beta chains below, sequenced in a study of blood T cell repertoires in COVID-19. The assay was immunoSEQ multiplex PCR, and TCRdb's table has in-frame clones only and misses some. The sample has 50,000 or so clones, around 86% seen once. The sample consisted of peripheral blood. The receptors were gathered from a human donor in a cohort sampled during active COVID-19.

The CDR3 nucleotides read TGTGCCAGCTCCGAATACCTCACGGGGAAAATGAACACTGAAGCTTTCTTT. Its protein is CASSEYLTGKMNTEAFF. This chain joins TRBV18 and TRBJ1-1; D is undetermined. CDR1 is KGHSH, CDR2 LQKENI, per germline. The CDR3 covers 17 residues. The ends were cut back, 6 bases at V and 0 bases at J, with 20 bases in the middle.

The chain carries TRBV30 and TRBJ2-6, with 7 positions matching TRBD2. CDR1 is GTSNPN, CDR2 SVGIG, per germline (reference sequence). V lost 2 bases and J lost 1; bases outside the gene matches: 2. The CDR3 sequence is 15 residues long. The CDR3 spells CAWSTGGSGANVLTF. CDR3 in DNA: TGTGCCTGGAGTACCGGGGGGTCTGGGGCCAACGTCCTGACTTTC.

Only one count was recorded for this clone. For the CDR3, the DNA is TGTGCCAGCAGTGAAAGGGATGGAGGGCAAGAGACCCAGTACTTC. Its protein product is CASSERDGGQETQYF. This sequence joins TRBV2 and TRBJ2-5, with D possibly TRBD2 on 6 matching bases. The V end lost 2 bases, the J end lost 2 bases, and 12 bases lay between the germline ends. The CDR3 loop spans 15 amino acids. Germline loops: CDR1 SNHLY, CDR2 FYNNEI.

The genes are TRBV15 and TRBJ2-7, with no clear D. CDR1 is LNHNV, CDR2 YYDKDF, per germline (reference sequence). V lost 0 bases and J 5 bases, leaving 17 bases between the germline ends. This CDR3 is built from 16 residues. The CDR3 DNA sequence: TGTGCCACCAGCAGAGATGGTTCCAGTATGAGGAACGAGCAGTACTTC. As protein: CATSRDGSSMRNEQYF.

This clone was found once. This sequence joins TRBV4-1 and TRBJ1-4; TRBD1 aligns across 9 bases. The V gene end was trimmed by 6 bases and the J gene end by 6 bases; junction bases not matched to a gene: 5. This CDR3 is 14 amino acids long. Germline V gives CDR1 MGHRA, CDR2 YSYEKL. In nucleotides, the CDR3 is TGCGCCAGCAGGAACAGGGGGCTCGATGAAAAACTGTTTTTT. Its protein product is CASRNRGLDEKLFF.

The genes are TRBV7-9 and TRBJ2-3; 13 bases match TRBD2. Germline loops: CDR1 SEHNR, CDR2 FQNEAQ (reference sequence). Trimming removed 6 bases from V and 4 bases from J; junction bases left unmatched: 13. The CDR3 runs to 18 residues. CDR3 sequence: CASRGRTSGGLRADTQYF. The CDR3 DNA sequence: TGTGCCAGCAGAGGAAGGACTAGCGGGGGCCTAAGGGCAGATACGCAGTATTTT.

This clone was counted a single time. J is TRBJ2-7 and V is TRBV28; 9 bases are shared with TRBD1. With 8 bases clipped from V and 6 bases from J, the junction kept 11 bases outside the gene matches. The V gene's germline CDR1 is MDHEN and CDR2 SYDVKM. This CDR3 has 14 amino acids. The CDR3 DNA sequence: TGTGCCAGCCGCGGGGCCCACAGGGGGCTCGAGCAGTACTTC. It yields the protein CASRGAHRGLEQYF.

This chain uses TRBV7-9 with TRBJ1-5, with 7 bases that match TRBD1. Trimming removed 3 bases from V and 0 bases from J; junction bases left unmatched: 2. This CDR3 comprises 15 residues. Germline lookup yields CDR1 SEHNR and CDR2 FQNEAQ (reference sequence). In DNA form, the CDR3 reads TGTGCCAGCAGCTTCGGGACAGATAGCAATCAGCCCCAGCATTTT. Encoded protein: CASSFGTDSNQPQHF.

The chain's CDR3 is CASRPGQGWTSPLHF. In DNA form, the CDR3 reads TGCGCCAGCAGACCAGGACAGGGGTGGACTTCACCCCTCCACTTT. This chain links TRBV5-1 with TRBJ1-6, with 9 positions matching TRBD1. The CDR3 contains 15 residues. Germline CDR1 and CDR2: SGHRS and YFSETQ. The trim removed 5 bases at V and 9 bases at J, leaving 9 bases unmatched.

The gene calls are TRBV5-1 and TRBJ2-7; weak D call: TRBD2 (5 bases). V was cut by 0 bases and J by 3 bases, with 16 bases left in between. CDR1 SGHRS and CDR2 YFSETQ come from the germline V gene. This CDR3 has 16 amino acids. CDR3 DNA sequence: TGCGCCAGCAGCTTGGCGGGGTCATTTCTGGGCTACGAGCAGTACTTC. Protein product: CASSLAGSFLGYEQYF.